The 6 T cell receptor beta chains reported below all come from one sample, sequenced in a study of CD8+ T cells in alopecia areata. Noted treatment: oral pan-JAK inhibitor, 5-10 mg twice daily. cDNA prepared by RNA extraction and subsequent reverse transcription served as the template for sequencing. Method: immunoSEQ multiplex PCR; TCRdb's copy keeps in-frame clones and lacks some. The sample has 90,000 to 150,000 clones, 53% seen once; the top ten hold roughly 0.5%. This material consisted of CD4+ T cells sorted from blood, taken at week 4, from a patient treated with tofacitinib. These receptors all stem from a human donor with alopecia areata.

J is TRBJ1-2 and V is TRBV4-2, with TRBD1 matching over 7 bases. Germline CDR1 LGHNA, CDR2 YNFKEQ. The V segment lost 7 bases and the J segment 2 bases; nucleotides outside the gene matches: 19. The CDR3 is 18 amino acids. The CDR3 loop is CASTLRDSRSYRNYGYTF. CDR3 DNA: TGTGCCAGCACCTTAAGGGACAGCAGATCCTACAGGAACTATGGCTACACCTTC.

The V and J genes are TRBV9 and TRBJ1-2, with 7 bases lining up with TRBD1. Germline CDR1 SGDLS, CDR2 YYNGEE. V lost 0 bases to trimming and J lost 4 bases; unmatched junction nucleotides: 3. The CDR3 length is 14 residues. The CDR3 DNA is TGTGCCAGCAGCGTAGTTCCAGGGGGCTATGGCTACACCTTC. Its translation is CASSVVPGGYGYTF.

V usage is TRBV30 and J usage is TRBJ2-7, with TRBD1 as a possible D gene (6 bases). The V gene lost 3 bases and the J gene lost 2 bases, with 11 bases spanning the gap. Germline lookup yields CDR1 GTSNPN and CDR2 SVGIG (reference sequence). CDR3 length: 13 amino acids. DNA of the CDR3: TGTGCCTGGAGCCGCGACAGGCCCTACGAGCAGTACTTC. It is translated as CAWSRDRPYEQYF.

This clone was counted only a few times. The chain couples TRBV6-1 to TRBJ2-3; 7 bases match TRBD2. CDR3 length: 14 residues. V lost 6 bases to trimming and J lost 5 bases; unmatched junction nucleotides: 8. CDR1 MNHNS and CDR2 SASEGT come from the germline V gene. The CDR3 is CASSGTMSVDTQYF. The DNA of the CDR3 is TGTGCCAGCAGCGGGACTATGAGTGTAGATACGCAGTATTTT.

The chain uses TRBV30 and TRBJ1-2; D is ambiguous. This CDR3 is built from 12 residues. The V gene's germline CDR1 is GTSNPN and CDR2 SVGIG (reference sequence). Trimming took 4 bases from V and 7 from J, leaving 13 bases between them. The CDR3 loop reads CAWIGPWGGYTF. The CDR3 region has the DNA TGTGCCTGGATTGGGCCCTGGGGTGGCTACACCTTC.

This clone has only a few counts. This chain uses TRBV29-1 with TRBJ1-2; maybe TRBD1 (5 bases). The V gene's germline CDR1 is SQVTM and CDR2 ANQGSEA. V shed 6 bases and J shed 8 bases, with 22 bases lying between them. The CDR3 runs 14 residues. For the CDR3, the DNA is TGCAGCGTGGGCCGGGCGGACAACCTATGGGGCTACACCTTC. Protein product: CSVGRADNLWGYTF.